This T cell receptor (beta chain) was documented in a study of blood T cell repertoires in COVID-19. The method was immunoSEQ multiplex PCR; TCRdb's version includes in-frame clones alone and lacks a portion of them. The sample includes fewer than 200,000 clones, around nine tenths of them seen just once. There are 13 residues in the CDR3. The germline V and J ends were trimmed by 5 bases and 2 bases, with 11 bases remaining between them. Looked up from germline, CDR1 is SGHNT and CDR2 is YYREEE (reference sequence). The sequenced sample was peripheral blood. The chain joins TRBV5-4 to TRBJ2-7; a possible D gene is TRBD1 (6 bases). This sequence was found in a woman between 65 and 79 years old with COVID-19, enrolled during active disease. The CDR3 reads CASSKQGAYEQYF. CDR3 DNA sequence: TGTGCCAGCAGTAAACAGGGCGCCTACGAGCAGTACTTC. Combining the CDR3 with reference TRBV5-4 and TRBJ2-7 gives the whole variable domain ETGVTQSPTHLIKTRGQQVTLRCSSQSGHNTVSWYQQALGQGPQFIFQYYREEENGRGNFPPRFSGLQFPNYSSELNVNALELDDSALYLCASSKQGAYEQYFGPGTRLTVT.